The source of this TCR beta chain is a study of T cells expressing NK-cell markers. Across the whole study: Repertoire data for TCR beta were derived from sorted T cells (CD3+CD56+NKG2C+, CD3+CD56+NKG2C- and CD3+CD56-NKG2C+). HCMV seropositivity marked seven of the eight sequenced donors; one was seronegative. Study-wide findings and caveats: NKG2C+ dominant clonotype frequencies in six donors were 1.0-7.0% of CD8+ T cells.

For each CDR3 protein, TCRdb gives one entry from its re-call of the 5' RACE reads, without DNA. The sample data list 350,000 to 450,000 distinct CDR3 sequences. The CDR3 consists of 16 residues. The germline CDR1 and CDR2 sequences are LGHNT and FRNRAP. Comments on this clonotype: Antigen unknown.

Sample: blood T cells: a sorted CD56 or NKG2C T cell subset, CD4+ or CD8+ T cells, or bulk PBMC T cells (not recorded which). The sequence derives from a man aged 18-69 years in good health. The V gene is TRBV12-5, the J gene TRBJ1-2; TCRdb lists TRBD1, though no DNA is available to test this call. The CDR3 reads CASGLVIRDSNYGYTF.